This entry lists 30 T cell receptor beta chains sequenced from one sample in a study of blood T cells in healthy people across ages. The authors ran a second PCR of about 7 to 12 cycles using a sample-barcoded 5' primer and a J-beta primer mix. Using its own MiXCR run on the 5' RACE reads, TCRdb lists one record per CDR3 protein. This sample has 1.5 million to 2 million distinct CDR3 sequences; more than 35% occur once, and the top ten carry 23%. What was sequenced was blood. These receptors came from a human donor in good health.

The rearrangement uses TRBV4-3 and TRBJ2-4, with 8 bases aligning to TRBD2. The J call may be mistaken, given a closer DNA end match to TRBJ2-7. Germline-derived CDR1 and CDR2 are LGHNA and YSLEER. There are 15 residues in the CDR3. The CDR3 loop reads CASSQESGGYYEQYF. The CDR3 region has the DNA TGCGCCAGCAGCCAAGAGAGCGGGGGATACTACGAGCAGTACTTC.

This clonotype was seen a few times. The J gene is TRBJ2-5, the V gene TRBV20-1; 9 bases line up with TRBD2. The CDR3 contains 13 residues. The junction had 3 bases not matched to a gene; V was cut back by 3 bases and J by 4 bases. In germline, CDR1 is DFQATT, CDR2 SNEGSKA (reference sequence). The CDR3 region is CSARFSGGETQYF. In nucleotides, the CDR3 is TGCAGTGCTAGGTTTAGCGGGGGAGAGACCCAGTACTTC.

This sequence joins TRBV7-2 and TRBJ2-7; D unclear. V lost 1 base and J 2 bases, leaving 9 bases between the germline ends. From germline, CDR1 is SGHTA and CDR2 FQGNSA. The CDR3 runs 14 residues. The CDR3 protein is CASSLVDGTYEQYF. For the CDR3, the DNA is TGTGCCAGCAGCTTAGTGGACGGAACCTACGAGCAGTACTTC. Full variable domain (missing parts from reference TRBV7-2 and TRBJ2-7): GAGVSQSPSNKVTEKGKDVELRCDPISGHTALYWYRQSLGQGLEFLIYFQGNSAPDKSGLPSDRFSAERTGGSVSTLTIQRTQQEDSAVYLCASSLVDGTYEQYFGPGTRLTVT.

The V and J genes are TRBV12-3 or TRBV12-4 and TRBJ1-2; D ambiguous. V lost 2 bases and J 8 bases, leaving 15 bases between the germline ends. The CDR3 is 14 residues long. The CDR3, as DNA: TGTGCCAGCAGTTTAAGTGGGATCCCGGGAGGCTACACCTTC. This codes for CASSLSGIPGGYTF.

V gene TRBV5-1 combines with J gene TRBJ1-1; D gene unclear. The CDR3 is made up of 14 amino acids. CDR1 is SGHRS and CDR2 is YFSETQ in the germline V gene. V was pared by 4 bases and J by 1 base, with 11 bases between. CDR3 residues: CASSRAGENTEAFF. CDR3 bases: TGCGCCAGCAGCCGTGCTGGAGAGAACACTGAAGCTTTCTTT.

The count of this clonotype is one. A much larger clone is a single base away; this may be a read error. This rearrangement joins TRBV13 to TRBJ2-5; 8 positions match TRBD1. Germline CDR1 PRHDT, CDR2 FYEKMQ (reference sequence). The ends lost 8 bases at V and 5 bases at J; junction bases unmatched: 16. The CDR3 spans 16 residues. The CDR3 nucleotides are TGTGCCAGCCCGTCCGAGCAGGACAGGGCGTCGGAGACCCAGTACTTC. Translation: CASPSEQDRASETQYF.

This chain connects TRBV5-1 to TRBJ2-5; D not certain. The CDR3 totals 14 residues. In germline, CDR1 is SGHRS, CDR2 YFSETQ. Trimming took off 2 bases at V and 3 bases at J, with 11 bases between the two ends. The CDR3 DNA is TGCGCCAGCAGCTTAGTCCCCCCGAAAGAGACCCAGTACTTC. This gives the protein CASSLVPPKETQYF.

This clonotype has a single count. The V gene is TRBV20-1, the J gene TRBJ1-2; the match to TRBD1 covers 8 bases. CDR1 is DFQATT, CDR2 SNEGSKA, per germline (reference sequence). V shed 6 bases, J shed 3 bases, and the junction held 12 bases outside the gene matches. This CDR3 contains 15 residues. CDR3: CSATSFRGLDYGYTF. DNA for the CDR3: TGCAGTGCCACTAGCTTCAGGGGGCTGGACTATGGCTACACCTTC.

Of note for this clonotype: A much larger clone is a single base away; this may be a read error. J is TRBJ2-1 and V is TRBV29-1; 8 bases fit TRBD1. Germline V lookup: CDR1 SQVTM, CDR2 ANQGSEA. The CDR3 extends over 11 amino acids. The DNA for the CDR3 is TGCAACGTTGAACGGGGACAGGAACAGTTCTTC. This sequence encodes CNVERGQEQFF.

This chain uses TRBV6-2 or TRBV6-3 with TRBJ2-5; TRBD1 matches 8 bases. This CDR3 is 15 amino acids long. Germline CDR1 and CDR2: MNHEY and SVGEGT. Trimming took 2 bases from V and 5 from J; bases not matched to a gene: 7. CDR3 coding DNA: TGTGCCAGCAGTTACGTACAGGGGGTGAGGGAGACCCAGTACTTC. Translated: CASSYVQGVRETQYF.

V and J are TRBV3-1 and TRBJ1-1; D unclear. Looked up from germline, CDR1 is LGHDT and CDR2 is YNNKEL (reference sequence). V was cut by 4 bases and J by 11 bases, with 17 bases left in between. This CDR3 has 13 amino acids. The CDR3 here is CASSLSGPLMAFF. CDR3 nucleotides: TGTGCCAGCAGCCTATCCGGGCCCCTGATGGCTTTCTTT. The full variable domain, in which reference TRBV3-1 and TRBJ1-1 provide the parts outside the CDR3, is DTAVSQTPKYLVTQMGNDKSIKCEQNLGHDTMYWYKQDSKKFLKIMFSYNNKELIINETVPNRFSPKSPDKAHLNLHINSLELGDSAVYFCASSLSGPLMAFFGQGTRLTVV.

The chain has TRBV6-2 or TRBV6-3 and TRBJ2-7; perhaps TRBD2 as D (6 bases). CDR1 and CDR2 (germline): MNHEY, SVGEGT. The CDR3 is made up of 13 amino acids. Deletions cut 6 bases from V and 4 bases from J, with 13 bases between. CDR3 bases: TGTGCCAGCAGGGGACCCGGGACTTACGAGCAGTACTTC. Translating gives CASRGPGTYEQYF.

The chain carries TRBV7-9 and TRBJ1-2, with TRBD1 identical over 8 bases. CDR1 and CDR2 (germline): SEHNR, FQNEAQ (reference sequence). The CDR3 extends over 15 amino acids. V lost 3 bases, J lost 1 base, and 4 bases stayed unmatched. The CDR3 loop reads CASSFGQGLNYGYTF. CDR3 sequence (DNA): TGTGCCAGCAGCTTCGGACAGGGCCTTAACTATGGCTACACCTTC.

V usage is TRBV20-1 and J usage is TRBJ2-3; D gene ambiguous. Germline V gives CDR1 DFQATT, CDR2 SNEGSKA (reference sequence). Trimming took 2 bases from V and 1 from J, leaving 10 bases between them. The CDR3 spans 14 residues. In DNA, the CDR3 is TGCAGTGCTAGATCTCTCCTGGGCACAGATACGCAGTATTTT. Amino acid sequence: CSARSLLGTDTQYF.

This clonotype has only a few counts. The genes are TRBV6-1 and TRBJ1-2; D may be TRBD1 (5 bases). Deletions cut 4 bases from V and 8 bases from J, with 14 bases between. CDR3 length equals 13 residues. Germline loops: CDR1 MNHNS, CDR2 SASEGT. The CDR3 DNA reads as TGTGCCAGCAGTGCCGACAGCTTGGGCGGCTACACCTTC. This codes for CASSADSLGGYTF.

The chain has TRBV28 and TRBJ2-7; perhaps TRBD1 as D (5 bases). Germline CDR1 MDHEN, CDR2 SYDVKM. Trimming pared 7 bases from V and 2 bases from J, leaving 12 bases between. The CDR3 is 13 amino acids. CDR3: CASTGPYPYEQYF. The CDR3, as DNA: TGTGCCAGCACAGGGCCCTACCCCTACGAGCAGTACTTC.

This clonotype was found a few times. This sequence joins TRBV2 and TRBJ2-5; D possibly corresponds to TRBD2 (6 bases). The DNA end lines up better with TRBJ2-7; the J call may be wrong. CDR3 length: 15 residues. CDR1 and CDR2 from the germline V gene are SNHLY and FYNNEI. In nucleotides, the CDR3 is TGTGCCAGCAGTGACTTAGGGCAGACGGGGGACGAGCAGTACTTC. Protein: CASSDLGQTGDEQYF.

This clonotype was found a few times. V gene TRBV20-1 combines with J gene TRBJ2-4; D ambiguous. Germline V CDR1 and CDR2: DFQATT, SNEGSKA (reference sequence). V was cut by 3 bases and J by 0 bases, with 12 bases left in between. The CDR3 length is 15 residues. The chain's CDR3 is CSASSDPLAKNIQYF. DNA for the CDR3: TGCAGTGCTAGCAGTGATCCCTTAGCCAAAAACATTCAGTACTTC.

Note on this clonotype: A much larger clone sits a single nucleotide away, making a read error possible. J is TRBJ2-1 and V is TRBV7-2; TRBD1 agrees at 7 bases. The end of the DNA aligns better with TRBJ2-7, so the J call may be wrong. The CDR3 is made up of 14 amino acids. Germline V lookup: CDR1 SGHTA, CDR2 FQGNSA. CDR3 loop: CASSSRQGGYGQYF. DNA of the CDR3: TGTGCCAGCAGCTCCAGACAGGGTGGTTACGGGCAGTACTTC.

The chain recombines TRBV7-2 with TRBJ2-6; the D gene is possibly TRBD1 (7 bases). V gave up 5 bases and J gave up 0 bases, with 17 bases separating them. The length of the CDR3 is 18 residues. Per the germline V gene, CDR1 is SGHTA and CDR2 is FQGNSA. Here the CDR3 reads CASSLQGGPHSGANVLTF. CDR3 sequence (DNA): TGTGCCAGCAGCCTCCAGGGGGGACCCCACTCTGGGGCCAACGTCCTGACTTTC.

This clonotype was seen a handful of times. The chain links TRBV5-1 to TRBJ1-2; D remains ambiguous. The CDR3 covers 15 residues. Deletions cut 1 base from V and 5 bases from J, with 15 bases between. Germline CDR1 and CDR2: SGHRS and YFSETQ. CDR3: CASSLRSPIPYGYTF. In nucleotides, the CDR3 is TGCGCCAGCAGCTTGAGGTCCCCAATACCGTATGGCTACACCTTC.

A few counts support this clonotype. The V gene is TRBV6-2 or TRBV6-3, the J gene TRBJ2-1; tentatively, D is TRBD1 (6 bases). This CDR3 spans 13 amino acids. Trimming stripped 7 bases from V and 3 bases from J, with 10 bases between. CDR1 MNHEY and CDR2 SVGEGT come from the germline V gene. CDR3 DNA sequence: TGTGCCAGCACCTTACAGGGCTACAATGAGCAGTTCTTC. Its protein is CASTLQGYNEQFF.

Details on this clonotype: A junction end diverges from the germline sequence, so it may reflect a read error. This sequence joins TRBV4-3 and TRBJ2-7; the D gene is possibly TRBD1 (5 bases). Germline CDR1 and CDR2: LGHNA and YSLEER. The CDR3 covers 16 residues. CDR3 DNA sequence: TGCGCCGGCAGCCAAGATCTCTCAGGGTTTGCCTACGAGCAGTACTTC. The encoded protein is CAGSQDLSGFAYEQYF.

This clonotype came up a few times. The chain employs TRBV20-1 and TRBJ2-5, with 12 bases matching TRBD2. V lost 3 bases, J lost 9 bases, and 2 bases stayed unmatched. The CDR3 runs 12 residues. Germline V gives CDR1 DFQATT, CDR2 SNEGSKA (reference sequence). The CDR3 bases are TGCAGTGCTAGGACTAGCGGGGGACCCCAGTACTTC. It translates to CSARTSGGPQYF.

This clonotype has just a few counts. This rearrangement joins TRBV6-5 to TRBJ2-7; 9 bases align to TRBD2. The CDR3 is 16 residues long. V shed 2 bases and J 2 bases; nucleotides not matched to a gene: 7. The V gene's germline CDR1 is MNHEY and CDR2 SVGAGI. The CDR3 is CASSYGSGGTTYEQYF. The CDR3, as DNA: TGTGCCAGCAGTTACGGGAGCGGGGGGACGACCTACGAGCAGTACTTC.

This chain connects TRBV7-9 to TRBJ2-2, with a possible D match to TRBD1 (6 bases). The CDR3 runs 17 residues. V was pared by 0 bases and J by 1 base, with 12 bases between. Germline CDR1 and CDR2: SEHNR and FQNEAQ (reference sequence). The CDR3 protein is CASSLARDTMNTGELFF. In DNA form, the CDR3 reads TGTGCCAGCAGCTTAGCACGGGACACCATGAACACCGGGGAGCTGTTTTTT.

J is TRBJ1-1 and V is TRBV7-2; 7 nucleotides align to TRBD1. The V segment lost 5 bases and the J segment 6 bases; nucleotides outside the gene matches: 6. CDR1 and CDR2 (germline): SGHTA, FQGNSA. The CDR3 has 13 amino acids. The CDR3 loop reads CASSTRQGSEAFF. CDR3 in DNA: TGTGCCAGCAGCACCCGACAGGGCTCTGAAGCTTTCTTT.

V usage is TRBV29-1 and J usage is TRBJ1-5; D remains ambiguous. Germline V gene sequence: CDR1 SQVTM, CDR2 ANQGSEA. There are 13 residues in the CDR3. The ends were cut back, 3 bases at V and 6 bases at J, with 12 bases in the middle. The CDR3 DNA follows: TGCAGCGTTGATCGGGGTGTAGGTCAGCCCCAGCATTTT. Protein product: CSVDRGVGQPQHF.

V gene TRBV5-5 combines with J gene TRBJ1-2, with unresolved D. V gave up 3 bases and J gave up 7 bases, with 16 bases separating them. The CDR3 is 14 amino acids. The germline CDR1 and CDR2 sequences are SGHKS and YYEKEE (reference sequence). The CDR3, as DNA: TGTGCCAGCAGCTCTACGTGGGTTGAAAGTGGCTACACCTTC. The encoded protein is CASSSTWVESGYTF.

This clonotype was observed a handful of times. The rearrangement links TRBV5-1 to TRBJ1-2; D is perhaps TRBD1 (6 bases). The CDR3 length is 15 residues. V was cut by 4 bases and J by 4 bases, with 17 bases left in between. Per the germline V gene, CDR1 is SGHRS and CDR2 is YFSETQ. Written as DNA, the CDR3 is TGCGCCAGCAGCGTTATACAGGGAAAAGGCTATGGCTACACCTTC. It encodes CASSVIQGKGYGYTF. Full variable domain (remainder filled in from reference TRBV5-1 and TRBJ1-2): KAGVTQTPRYLIKTRGQQVTLSCSPISGHRSVSWYQQTPGQGLQFLFEYFSETQRNKGNFPGRFSGRQFSNSRSEMNVSTLELGDSALYLCASSVIQGKGYGYTFGSGTRLTVV.